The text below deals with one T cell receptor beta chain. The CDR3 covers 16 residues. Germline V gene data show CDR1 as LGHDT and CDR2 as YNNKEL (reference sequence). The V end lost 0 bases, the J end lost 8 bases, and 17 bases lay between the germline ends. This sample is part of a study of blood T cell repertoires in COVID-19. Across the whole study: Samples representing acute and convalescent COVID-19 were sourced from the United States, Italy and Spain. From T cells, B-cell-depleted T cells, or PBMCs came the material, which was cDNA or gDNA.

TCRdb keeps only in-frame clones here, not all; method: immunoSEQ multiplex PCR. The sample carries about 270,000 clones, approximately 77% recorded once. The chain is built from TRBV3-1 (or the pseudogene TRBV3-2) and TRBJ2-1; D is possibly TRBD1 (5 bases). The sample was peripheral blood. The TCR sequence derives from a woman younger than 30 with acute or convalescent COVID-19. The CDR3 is CASSQDRGRVRDEQFF. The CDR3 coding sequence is TGTGCCAGCAGCCAAGATAGGGGCCGTGTCCGCGATGAGCAGTTCTTC.